What follows are 3 T cell receptor beta chains derived from one specimen sequenced in a study of blood T cell repertoires in COVID-19. Profiling relied on immunoSEQ multiplex PCR, and the TCRdb table lists in-frame clones only, not all of them. This sample has under 500,000 clones, with about 90% found just once. The sample taken for sequencing was PBMCs or T cells enriched from blood (not recorded which). The source is a young woman with acute COVID-19.

The rearrangement links TRBV11-3 to TRBJ2-1; 7 bases are a match to TRBD1. This CDR3 has 13 residues. The germline CDR1 and CDR2 sequences are SGHNT and YENEEA. Unmatched junction bases numbered 6, after V lost 6 bases and J lost 7 bases. CDR3 amino acids: CASSRGQKNEQFF. The CDR3 nucleotides are TGTGCCAGCAGTAGGGGACAGAAGAATGAGCAGTTCTTC.

The V call is TRBV19, the J call TRBJ2-7, with D possibly matching TRBD2 (6 bases). Per the germline V gene, CDR1 is LNHDA and CDR2 is SQIVND (reference sequence). The CDR3 consists of 12 residues. Trimming left V 4 bases short and J 5 bases short, with 9 bases between. The CDR3 sequence is CASSNPSDEQYF. CDR3 coding DNA: TGTGCCAGTAGTAACCCTAGCGACGAGCAGTACTTC.

The chain couples TRBV6-5 to TRBJ2-7; TRBD2 matches 7 bases. CDR1 is MNHEY, CDR2 SVGAGI, per germline. This CDR3 comprises 16 residues. Trimming at V came to 0 bases and at J to 3 bases, leaving 8 bases not matched to a gene. The CDR3 sequence is CASSYSRRGFLYEQYF. CDR3 DNA sequence: TGTGCCAGCAGTTACTCTCGGCGGGGGTTTCTCTACGAGCAGTACTTC.